Listed below are T cell receptor beta chains from one sample, sequenced in a study of cytotoxic CD8 clonotypes in ibrutinib-treated CLL. TCRdb keeps only in-frame clones here, not all; method: immunoSEQ multiplex PCR. Of around 140,000 clones in the sample, around 77% were seen once. Here the sequenced sample was PBMCs, taken after 12 months of ibrutinib treatment. These receptors were taken from a human donor with chronic lymphocytic leukemia. The CDR3 runs from the conserved cysteine through the conserved F or W. The D gene is left open where the match is weak. Clone size is given for some rows only: seen once, a few or many times, or a class if the clone is expanded.

.,TRBV9,14,TRBJ1-1,.,TGTGCCAGCAGCGTGGAGGGGTTGAACACTGAAGCTTTCTTT,CASSVEGLNTEAFF
TRBD1,TRBV27,15,TRBJ2-7,.,TGTGCCAGCAGTTTAAACCGGGACAGTACCTACGAGCAGTACTTC,CASSLNRDSTYEQYF
.,TRBV30,13,TRBJ1-1,.,TGTGCCTGGAGTGAAAAGATCCTATTCCGGGCTTTCTTT,CAWSEKILFRAFF
.,TRBV18,16,TRBJ1-1,once,TGTGCCAGCTCCCCCACGGGGGAGGGCTGGGGCACTGAAGCTTTCTTT,CASSPTGEGWGTEAFF
.,TRBV7-2,12,TRBJ1-5,few,TGTGCCAGCAGCTTAGGTCCGAAGCCCCAGCATTTT,CASSLGPKPQHF
.,TRBV7-2,13,TRBJ2-1,.,TGTGCCAGCAGCTTAGCACTAGTCAATGAGCAGTTCTTC,CASSLALVNEQFF
TRBD1,TRBV27,14,TRBJ2-7,.,TGTGCCAGCAGACAAGCAGGGGGCGCACGGGAGCAGTACTTC,CASRQAGGAREQYF
TRBD1,TRBV11-2,17,TRBJ2-7,.,TGTGCCAGCAGCCGATCGATCGGGGCAGGGGGTCCCTACGAGCAGTACTTC,CASSRSIGAGGPYEQYF
.,TRBV6-5,13,TRBJ2-5,.,TGTGCCAGCAGCGGAGGGCGGGGTGGAACCCAGTACTTC,CASSGGRGGTQYF
TRBD1,TRBV6-1,15,TRBJ2-2,.,TGTGCCAGCAGGGCGCGCCAGGGGGACACCGGGGAGCTGTTTTTT,CASRARQGDTGELFF
.,TRBV5-1,15,TRBJ2-2,.,TGCGCCAGCAGCCCCGGGTTAGGGCTCACCGGGGAGCTGTTTTTT,CASSPGLGLTGELFF
TRBD1,TRBV27,17,TRBJ2-7,.,TGTGCCAGCAGTCCCTCGACAGGGTTTGAGTCGCTCCACGAGCAGTACTTC,CASSPSTGFESLHEQYF
TRBD1,TRBV7-9,19,TRBJ1-4,.,TGTGCCAGCAGCACTAGGGGACAGGGAAACATCCTGACTAATGAAAAACTGTTTTTT,CASSTRGQGNILTNEKLFF
TRBD2,TRBV27,16,TRBJ2-7,once,TGTGCCAGCAGTTTATTTGCCTCTTTGAGTAGCGGGGGCGAGTACTTC,CASSLFASLSSGGEYF
TRBD1,TRBV15,15,TRBJ2-2,.,TGTGCCACCAATCGCGGGACAGGGGTCACCGGGGAGCTGTTTTTT,CATNRGTGVTGELFF
.,TRBV28,16,TRBJ1-4,.,TGTGCCAGCAGACAGACCCGGGGGGCAACTAATGAAAAACTGTTTTTT,CASRQTRGATNEKLFF
TRBD1,TRBV20-1,11,TRBJ1-1,.,TGCGGCGGACAGGGAAAGGGTGAAGCTTTCTTT,CGGQGKGEAFF
.,TRBV21-1,16,TRBJ1-1,.,TGTGCCAGCAGCAAGCCACCGGCAGGGTCGAACACTGAAGCTTTCTTT,CASSKPPAGSNTEAFF
.,TRBV5-1,13,TRBJ1-2,.,TGCGCCAGCAGCTTGGTTGGTGACTATGGCTACACCTTC,CASSLVGDYGYTF
TRBD1,TRBV2,19,TRBJ2-7,.,TGTGCCAGCAGGCCAGAACCGCTCAGGGGGCCTCGGGCCTCCTACGAGCAGTACTTC,CASRPEPLRGPRASYEQYF
TRBD1,TRBV7-9,14,TRBJ2-5,.,TGTGCCAGCAGCTTATCAGGGGGCCGGGAGACCCAGTACTTC,CASSLSGGRETQYF
TRBD2,TRBV7-2,16,TRBJ2-1,.,TGTGCCAGCAGCTTCCAGGGTAGCGGGAGATACAATGAGCAGTTCTTC,CASSFQGSGRYNEQFF
TRBD2,TRBV5-1,16,TRBJ2-7,.,TGCGCCAGCAGCTTGGCCTGGGATAGCGGGAGTTACGAGCAGTACTTC,CASSLAWDSGSYEQYF
TRBD1,TRBV18,15,TRBJ2-1,.,TGTGCCAGCTCACCACAAGGGGGCGGAACCAATGAGCAGTTCTTC,CASSPQGGGTNEQFF
.,TRBV19,16,TRBJ1-5,once,TGTGCCAGTATCGGTAATGAAGTAGGGGATCGGCAGCCCCAGCATTTT,CASIGNEVGDRQPQHF
.,TRBV7-9,12,TRBJ1-1,.,TGTGCCAGCAGCTTAGGCAGGGCCGAAGCTTTCTTT,CASSLGRAEAFF
TRBD2,TRBV4-1,16,TRBJ2-7,.,TGCGCCAGCAGCCGATTGGGCGGGAGGGTAGCTGGAGAGCAGTACTTC,CASSRLGGRVAGEQYF
.,TRBV7-2,15,TRBJ2-3,.,TGTGCCAGCAGTCTCCCTTTGGTGGCGAGGAATACGCAGTATTTT,CASSLPLVARNTQYF
TRBD1,TRBV5-1,16,TRBJ2-5,.,TGCGCCAGCAGTAGCCTTCCGACAGGGGGCTATGGGACCCAGTACTTC,CASSSLPTGGYGTQYF
.,TRBV19,13,TRBJ1-2,.,TGTGCCAGTTGCCGGGACTTAGGCTATGGCTACACCTTC,CASCRDLGYGYTF
TRBD2,TRBV7-2,16,TRBJ2-7,.,TGTGCCAGCAGCTTAGCGGCTAGCGGGAGGGCCTACGAGCAGTACTTC,CASSLAASGRAYEQYF
.,TRBV5-1,14,TRBJ2-3,.,TGCGCCAGCAGCCCGCAGAGGGTCACAGATACGCAGTATTTT,CASSPQRVTDTQYF
TRBD1,TRBV28,14,TRBJ1-5,.,TGTGCCAGCAGTATCCCAGGGGGGTTACAGCCCCAGCATTTT,CASSIPGGLQPQHF
.,TRBV30,15,TRBJ1-3,.,TGTGCCTGGAGCGGACAGTTCCTCTCTGGAAACACCATATATTTT,CAWSGQFLSGNTIYF
.,TRBV5-1,13,TRBJ1-1,.,TGCGCCAGCAGCTTGGTCACGAACACTGAAGCTTTCTTT,CASSLVTNTEAFF
.,TRBV27,12,TRBJ2-7,.,TGTGCCAGCAGTCCCCCAGGGAGGGAGCAGTACTTC,CASSPPGREQYF
.,TRBV20-1,11,TRBJ2-7,.,TGCAGTGTTCTGAGTTTCTACGAGCAGTACTTC,CSVLSFYEQYF
.,TRBV2,10,TRBJ1-1,.,TGTGCCAGCGGGGGCAGGGGAGCTTTCTTT,CASGGRGAFF
TRBD2,TRBV6-8,17,TRBJ2-1,.,TGTGCCAGCAGTTACTGGCTAGCGGGGGGGCCGCGGAATGAGCAGTTCTTC,CASSYWLAGGPRNEQFF
.,TRBV7-9,15,TRBJ2-4,few,TGTGCCAGCAGCTTAGTCGGGGGCGCCAAAAACATTCAGTACTTC,CASSLVGGAKNIQYF
TRBD1,TRBV9,14,TRBJ2-7,.,TGTGCCAGCAGCGCTACAGGGGGCCTATACGAGCAGTACTTC,CASSATGGLYEQYF
.,TRBV30,11,TRBJ2-5,.,TGTGCCTGGAGTGTGTTAGAGACCCAGTACTTC,CAWSVLETQYF
TRBD2,TRBV6-4,17,TRBJ2-3,.,TGTGCCAGCAGGGGACTAGCGGGAGAGTGGTGCACAGATACGCAGTATTTT,CASRGLAGEWCTDTQYF
TRBD1,TRBV5-1,14,TRBJ2-7,.,TGCGCCAGCAGCTTGACAGGGGTAAACTACGAGCAGTACTTC,CASSLTGVNYEQYF
TRBD2,TRBV30,16,TRBJ2-5,.,TGTGCCTGGAGTGTGGTTGCGGGGGGGCCAGTAGAGACCCAGTACTTC,CAWSVVAGGPVETQYF
.,TRBV4-3,16,TRBJ1-4,.,TGCGCCAGCAGCCAAGATGCGGCAGCGATTAATGAAAAACTGTTTTTT,CASSQDAAAINEKLFF
TRBD2,TRBV7-2,15,TRBJ2-5,.,TGTGCCAGCAGCTTAGGCGGGACTAGTCTGAAGACCCAGTACTTC,CASSLGGTSLKTQYF
TRBD2,TRBV5-1,16,TRBJ2-2,.,TGCGCCAGCAGCTTGGAACTAGCGGGAGGTTCCGGGGAGCTGTTTTTT,CASSLELAGGSGELFF
TRBD1,TRBV18,15,TRBJ2-4,.,TGTGCCAGCTCACCCGGGACAGGGGTCCTAAACATTCAGTACTTC,CASSPGTGVLNIQYF
.,TRBV9,13,TRBJ1-1,.,TGTGCCAGCAGCTCCGGGGTCGAGGGACAAGCTTTCTTT,CASSSGVEGQAFF
.,TRBV30,11,TRBJ1-1,.,TGTGCCTGGAGTGTGGGTGTGGAAGCTTTCTTT,CAWSVGVEAFF
.,TRBV6-1,15,TRBJ1-6,few,TGTGCCAGCGTGGGCGGGGGCTCCTATAATTCACCCCTCCACTTT,CASVGGGSYNSPLHF
.,TRBV4-3,14,TRBJ2-1,.,TGCGCCAGCAGCCAAGAGCAACGGTACAATGAGCAGTTCTTC,CASSQEQRYNEQFF
TRBD2,TRBV7-9,14,TRBJ2-5,once,TGTGCCAGCAGCCGCGGGACTAGCCAAGAGACCCAGTACTTC,CASSRGTSQETQYF